What follows are 7 T cell receptor beta chains derived from one specimen sequenced in a study of control samples from healthy donors and cancer patients (TCRdb year 2020). Library generation was performed with the immunoSEQ multiplex PCR assay. Not all clones reach the TCRdb copy of this immuneACCESS table, which keeps in-frame sequences only. Checked studies attribute under half of the gap to unresolved V genes and leave the rest unexplained. Here the sample has approximately 110,000 clones; 85% to 90% occur a single time. The biggest ten clones account for under 20% of the sample. The sequenced material came from blood. The receptors originated from a woman aged 50 to 65 in good health.

This sequence joins TRBV5-1 and TRBJ2-1; possible D gene TRBD2, 5 bases. In germline, CDR1 is SGHRS, CDR2 YFSETQ. V was clipped by 0 bases and J by 16 bases, with 8 bases between them. The CDR3 sequence is 10 residues long. The CDR3 sequence is CASSLGGFFF. Written as DNA, the CDR3 is TGCGCCAGCAGCTTGGGAGGGTTTTTCTTC. The entire variable domain, with the rest obtained from reference TRBV5-1 and TRBJ2-1, is as follows: KAGVTQTPRYLIKTRGQQVTLSCSPISGHRSVSWYQQTPGQGLQFLFEYFSETQRNKGNFPGRFSGRQFSNSRSEMNVSTLELGDSALYLCASSLGGFFFGPGTRLTVL.

This chain links TRBV5-1 with TRBJ2-3; a weak D match, TRBD2 (6 bases). Trimming took 6 bases from V and 2 from J, leaving 16 bases between them. The germline CDR1 and CDR2 sequences are SGHRS and YFSETQ. There are 15 residues in the CDR3. CDR3 nucleotide sequence: TGCGCCAGCAAGGCGGGGACTCAGATCACAGATACGCAGTATTTT. This encodes CASKAGTQITDTQYF.

The CDR3 loop is CASSSPGHGNEQFF. CDR3 coding DNA: TGTGCCAGTAGTTCACCGGGACATGGTAATGAGCAGTTCTTC. V gene TRBV19 combines with J gene TRBJ2-1, with D possibly matching TRBD1 (6 bases). V shed 5 bases and J shed 7 bases, with 15 bases lying between them. CDR3 length: 14 residues. CDR1 is LNHDA and CDR2 is SQIVND in the germline V gene (reference sequence). Combining the CDR3 with reference TRBV19 and TRBJ2-1 gives the whole variable domain DGGITQSPKYLFRKEGQNVTLSCEQNLNHDAMYWYRQDPGQGLRLIYYSQIVNDFQKGDIAEGYSVSREKKESFPLTVTSAQKNPTAFYLCASSSPGHGNEQFFGPGTRLTVL.

To note about this clone: Other nucleotide sequences from this sample produce the same CDR3. The J gene is TRBJ1-2, the V gene TRBV7-8; D is unresolved. Germline V gene lookup returns CDR1 SGHVS and CDR2 FQNEAQ. CDR3 length: 14 amino acids. Trimming cost V 2 bases and J 9 bases, with 16 bases left between them. This chain's CDR3 is CASSLYHEEGSYTF. CDR3 bases: TGTGCCAGCAGCTTATATCACGAGGAGGGCAGCTACACCTTC.

The J gene is TRBJ2-6, the V gene TRBV10-2; D perhaps matches TRBD1 (5 bases). CDR1 is WSHSY and CDR2 is SAAADI in the germline V gene. The V end was cut by 6 bases, the J end by 0 bases, with 15 bases between. This CDR3 is 17 amino acids long. CDR3 DNA sequence: TGCGCCAGCAGGACTCTTGGACAATCCTCTGGGGCCAACGTCCTGACTTTC. Residues: CASRTLGQSSGANVLTF.

This clone showed up just a few times. The chain recombines TRBV9 with TRBJ2-3, with TRBD2 identical over 11 bases. V trimming: 4 bases; J trimming: 2 bases; junction bases outside the gene matches: 6. Germline V gene lookup returns CDR1 SGDLS and CDR2 YYNGEE. This CDR3 contains 16 residues. DNA for the CDR3: TGTGCCAGCAGCCCCCGACTAGCGGGGCCCACAGATACGCAGTATTTT. Amino acid sequence: CASSPRLAGPTDTQYF.

This clone occurred once. This specimen includes other DNA sequences encoding the same CDR3. The chain joins TRBV19 to TRBJ1-5, with D possibly TRBD1 on 5 matching bases. Germline values: CDR1 LNHDA, CDR2 SQIVND (reference sequence). The CDR3 covers 14 residues. Between the trimmed V and J ends, which lost 3 bases and 4 bases, there was a span of 10 bases. The CDR3 here is CASSIRGVNQPQHF. DNA of the CDR3: TGTGCCAGTAGTATCCGGGGGGTGAATCAGCCCCAGCATTTT.